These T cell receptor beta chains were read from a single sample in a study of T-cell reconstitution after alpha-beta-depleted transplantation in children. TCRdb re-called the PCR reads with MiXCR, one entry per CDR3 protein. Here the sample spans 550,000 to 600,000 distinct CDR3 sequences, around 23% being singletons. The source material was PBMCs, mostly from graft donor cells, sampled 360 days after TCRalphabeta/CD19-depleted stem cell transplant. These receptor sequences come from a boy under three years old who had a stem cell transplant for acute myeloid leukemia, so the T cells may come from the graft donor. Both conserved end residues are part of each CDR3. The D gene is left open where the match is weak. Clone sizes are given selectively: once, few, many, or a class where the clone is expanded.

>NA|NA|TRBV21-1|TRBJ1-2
TGTGCCAGCAGCAAAGAGGACAGGGGCAGCTACACCTTC
CASSKEDRGSYTF
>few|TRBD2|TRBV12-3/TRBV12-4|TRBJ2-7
TGTGCCAGCAGATTAGCGGGGGGATACGAGCAGTACTTC
CASRLAGGYEQYF
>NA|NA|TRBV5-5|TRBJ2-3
TGTGCCAGCAGCTTGACCCCGTCAGTAGAGCAGTATTTT
CASSLTPSVEQYF
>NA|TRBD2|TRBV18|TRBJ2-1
TGTGCCAGCTCACCATTAGCGGGGGAAACCTACAATGAGCAGTTCTTC
CASSPLAGETYNEQFF
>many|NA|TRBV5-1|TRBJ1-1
TGTGCCAGCAGCTTAAGAGGGATGAACACTGAAGCTTTCTTT
CASSLRGMNTEAFF
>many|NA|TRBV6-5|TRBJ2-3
TGTGCCAGCAGTTACTCCTTGGGGGCAGCAGTGCGGGATACGCAGTATTTT
CASSYSLGAAVRDTQYF
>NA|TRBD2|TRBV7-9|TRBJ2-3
TGTGCCAGCAGAAATAGCGGGTCCCGAGGGGATACGCAGTATTTT
CASRNSGSRGDTQYF
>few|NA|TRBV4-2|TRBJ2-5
TGTGCCAGCAGCCAAAATGGCAGGGGCAACAAAGAGACCCAGTACTTC
CASSQNGRGNKETQYF
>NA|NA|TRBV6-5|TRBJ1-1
TGTGCCAGCAGTTACGACGGTGTTTCTATCGAAGAGAACACTGAAGCTTTCTTT
CASSYDGVSIEENTEAFF
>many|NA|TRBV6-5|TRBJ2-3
TGTGCCGCCGCCCAGGGTGATACGCAGTATTTT
CAAAQGDTQYF
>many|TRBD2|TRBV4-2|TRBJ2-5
TGTGCCAGCAGCCATCCGACTAGCGGGGAGCAAGAGACCCAGTACTTC
CASSHPTSGEQETQYF
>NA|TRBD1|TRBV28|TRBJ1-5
TGTGCCAGCAGCCGGACAGGAACTAGCAATCAGCCCCAGCATTTT
CASSRTGTSNQPQHF
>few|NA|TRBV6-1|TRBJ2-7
TGTGCCAGCAGCCCTTACGGGGGAATAATCTCCTACGAGCAGTACTTC
CASSPYGGIISYEQYF
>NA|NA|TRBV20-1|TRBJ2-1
TGCAGTGCTCCTCAGGGGTCCAGGGGTAATGAGCAGTTCTTC
CSAPQGSRGNEQFF
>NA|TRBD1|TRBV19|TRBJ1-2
TGTGCCAGTCTGGACAGGGGAGGTTCTGGCTACACCTTC
CASLDRGGSGYTF
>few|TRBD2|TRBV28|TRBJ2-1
TGTGCCAGCAGTTTCCCTTCCACTAGCGGGGGAGCACCCTACAATGAGCAGTTCTTC
CASSFPSTSGGAPYNEQFF
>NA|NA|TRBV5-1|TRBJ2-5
TGCGCCAGCAGCTTGATCCTAGGTAATGAGGGAGAGACCCAGTACTTC
CASSLILGNEGETQYF
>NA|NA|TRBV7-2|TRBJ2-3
TGTGCCAGCAGCTTAGTCGCGGAAGCTACAGATACGCAGTATTTT
CASSLVAEATDTQYF
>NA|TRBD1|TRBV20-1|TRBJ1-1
TGCAGTGCGGGGACAGGGTGGGGGAACACTGAAGCTTTCTTT
CSAGTGWGNTEAFF
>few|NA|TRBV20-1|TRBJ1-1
TGCAGTGCTAGAGATGACTACCTGAACACTGAAGCTTTCTTT
CSARDDYLNTEAFF
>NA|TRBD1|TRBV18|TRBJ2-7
TGTGCCAGCTCACCACAGCAACAGGGGTTTTTCAACGAGCAGTACTTC
CASSPQQQGFFNEQYF
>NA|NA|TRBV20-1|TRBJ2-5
TGCAGTGCTAGAGATCTCCAGGCAGCCCAAGAGACCCAGTACTTC
CSARDLQAAQETQYF
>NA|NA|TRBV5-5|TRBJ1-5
TGTGCCAGCAGCTTGGTTCCAACACAGACCCATCAGCCCCAGCATTTT
CASSLVPTQTHQPQHF
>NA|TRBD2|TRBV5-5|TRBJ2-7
TGTGCCAGCAGCCCCGGGACTAATAGCGAGCAGTACTTC
CASSPGTNSEQYF
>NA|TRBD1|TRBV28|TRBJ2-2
TGTGCCAGCAGCCGGGGACAGGGATATGGGGAGCTGTTTTTT
CASSRGQGYGELFF